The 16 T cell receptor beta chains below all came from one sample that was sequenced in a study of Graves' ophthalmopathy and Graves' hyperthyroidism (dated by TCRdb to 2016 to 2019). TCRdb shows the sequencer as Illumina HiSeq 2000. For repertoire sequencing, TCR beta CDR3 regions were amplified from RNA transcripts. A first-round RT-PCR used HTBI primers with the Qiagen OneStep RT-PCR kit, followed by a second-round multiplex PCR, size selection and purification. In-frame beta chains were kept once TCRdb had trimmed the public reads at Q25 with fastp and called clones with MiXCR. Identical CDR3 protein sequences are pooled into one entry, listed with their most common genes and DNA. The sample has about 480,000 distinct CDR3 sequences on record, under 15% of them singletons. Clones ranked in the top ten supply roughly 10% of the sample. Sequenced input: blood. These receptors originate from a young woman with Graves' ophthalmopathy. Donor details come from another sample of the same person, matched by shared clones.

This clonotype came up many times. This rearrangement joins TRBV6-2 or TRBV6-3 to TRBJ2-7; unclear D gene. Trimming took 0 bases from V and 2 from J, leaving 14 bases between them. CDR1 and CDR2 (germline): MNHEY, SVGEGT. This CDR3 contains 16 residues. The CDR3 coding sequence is TGTGCCAGCAGTTACTCGTCGTCCGCATTCCCCTACGAGCAGTACTTC. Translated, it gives CASSYSSSAFPYEQYF.

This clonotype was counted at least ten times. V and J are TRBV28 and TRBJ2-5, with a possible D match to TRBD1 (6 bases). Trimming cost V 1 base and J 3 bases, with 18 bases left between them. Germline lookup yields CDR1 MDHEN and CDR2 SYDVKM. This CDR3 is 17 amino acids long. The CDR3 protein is CASSLSGKYRTEETQYF. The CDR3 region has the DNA TGTGCCAGCAGTTTATCCGGGAAATATAGGACAGAAGAGACCCAGTACTTC.

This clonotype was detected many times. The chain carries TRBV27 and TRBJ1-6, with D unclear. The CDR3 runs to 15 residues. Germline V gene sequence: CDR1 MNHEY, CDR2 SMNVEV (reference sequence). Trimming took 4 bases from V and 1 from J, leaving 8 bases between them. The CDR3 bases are TGTGCCAGCAGTTCCACCAGGTCCTATAATTCACCCCTCCACTTT. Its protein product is CASSSTRSYNSPLHF.

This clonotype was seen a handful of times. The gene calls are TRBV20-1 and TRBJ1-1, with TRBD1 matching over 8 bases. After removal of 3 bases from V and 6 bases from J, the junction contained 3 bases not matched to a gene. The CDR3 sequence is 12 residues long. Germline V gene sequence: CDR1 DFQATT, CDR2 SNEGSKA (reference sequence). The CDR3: CSASQGASEAFF. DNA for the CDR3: TGCAGTGCTAGTCAGGGGGCCTCTGAAGCTTTCTTT.

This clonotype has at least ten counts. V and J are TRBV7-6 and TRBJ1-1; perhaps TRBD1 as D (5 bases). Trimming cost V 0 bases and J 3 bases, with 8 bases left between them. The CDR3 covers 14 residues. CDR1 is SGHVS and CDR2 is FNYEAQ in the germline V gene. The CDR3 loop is CASSLADSDTEAFF. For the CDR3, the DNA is TGTGCCAGCAGCTTAGCAGACAGTGACACTGAAGCTTTCTTT.

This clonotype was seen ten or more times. The CDR3 DNA is TGTGCCAGCAGCGCCAAGCCCAGCGCCAGCTTGAACACTGAAGCTTTCTTT. The encoded protein is CASSAKPSASLNTEAFF. The chain links TRBV7-8 to TRBJ1-1; D is uncertain. This CDR3 region has 17 residues. V dropped 5 bases and J dropped 0 bases, with 19 bases sitting between them. Germline CDR1 and CDR2: SGHVS and FQNEAQ.

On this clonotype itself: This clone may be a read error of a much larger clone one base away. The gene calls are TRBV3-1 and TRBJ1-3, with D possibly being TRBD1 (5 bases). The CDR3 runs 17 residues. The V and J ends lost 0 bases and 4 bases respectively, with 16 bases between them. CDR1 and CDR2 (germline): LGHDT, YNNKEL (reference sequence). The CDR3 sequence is CASSQEPMAGLGNTIYF. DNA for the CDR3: TGTGCCAGCAGCCAAGAACCCATGGCAGGGCTCGGAAACACCATATATTTT.

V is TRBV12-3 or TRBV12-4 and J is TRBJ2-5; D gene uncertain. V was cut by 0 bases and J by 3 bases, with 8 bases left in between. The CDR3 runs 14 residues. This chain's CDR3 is CASSLAGQEETQYF. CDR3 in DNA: TGTGCCAGCAGTTTAGCTGGCCAGGAAGAGACCCAGTACTTC.

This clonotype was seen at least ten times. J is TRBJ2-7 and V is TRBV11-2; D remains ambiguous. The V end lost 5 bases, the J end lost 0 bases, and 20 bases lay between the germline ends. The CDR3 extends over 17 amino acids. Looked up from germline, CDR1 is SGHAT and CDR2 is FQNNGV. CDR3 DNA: TGTGCCAGCAGCGCACACCGAGGCCAGCTGAGCTCCTACGAGCAGTACTTC. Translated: CASSAHRGQLSSYEQYF.

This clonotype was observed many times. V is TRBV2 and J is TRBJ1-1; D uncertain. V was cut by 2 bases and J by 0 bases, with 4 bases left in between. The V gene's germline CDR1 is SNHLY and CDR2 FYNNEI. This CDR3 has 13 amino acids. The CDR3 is CASSENLNTEAFF. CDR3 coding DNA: TGTGCCAGCAGTGAAAATCTGAACACTGAAGCTTTCTTT.

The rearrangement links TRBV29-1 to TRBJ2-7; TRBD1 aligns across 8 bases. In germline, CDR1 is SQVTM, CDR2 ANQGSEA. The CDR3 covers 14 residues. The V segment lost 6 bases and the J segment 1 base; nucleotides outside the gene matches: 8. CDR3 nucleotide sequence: TGCAGCGTCCTTGGGACAGGAATATCCTACGAGCAGTACTTC. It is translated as CSVLGTGISYEQYF.

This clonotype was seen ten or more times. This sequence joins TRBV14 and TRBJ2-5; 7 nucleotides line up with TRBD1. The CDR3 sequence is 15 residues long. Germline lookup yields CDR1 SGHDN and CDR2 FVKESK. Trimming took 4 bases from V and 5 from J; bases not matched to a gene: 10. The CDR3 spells CASSLLSQGVETQYF. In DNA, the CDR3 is TGTGCCAGCAGCCTCCTGAGCCAGGGGGTGGAGACCCAGTACTTC.

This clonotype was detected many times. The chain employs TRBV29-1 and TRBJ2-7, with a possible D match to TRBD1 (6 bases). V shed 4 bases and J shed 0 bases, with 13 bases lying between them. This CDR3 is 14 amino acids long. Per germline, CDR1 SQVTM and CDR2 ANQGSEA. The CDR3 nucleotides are TGCAGCGTTGGTCTCACGGACAGCTCCTACGAGCAGTACTTC. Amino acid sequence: CSVGLTDSSYEQYF.

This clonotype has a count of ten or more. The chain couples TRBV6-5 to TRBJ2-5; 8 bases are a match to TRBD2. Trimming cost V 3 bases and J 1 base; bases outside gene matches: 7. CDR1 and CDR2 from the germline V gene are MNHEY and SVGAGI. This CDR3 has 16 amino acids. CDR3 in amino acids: CASSYGLAGPQETQYF. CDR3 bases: TGTGCCAGCAGTTATGGACTAGCCGGACCCCAAGAGACCCAGTACTTC.

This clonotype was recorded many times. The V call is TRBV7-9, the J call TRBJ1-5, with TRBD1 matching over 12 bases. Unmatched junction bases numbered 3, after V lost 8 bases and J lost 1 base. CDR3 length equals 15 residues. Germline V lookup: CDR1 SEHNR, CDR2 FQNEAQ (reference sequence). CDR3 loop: CASGTGGSSNQPQHF. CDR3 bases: TGTGCCAGCGGGACAGGGGGCTCAAGCAATCAGCCCCAGCATTTT.

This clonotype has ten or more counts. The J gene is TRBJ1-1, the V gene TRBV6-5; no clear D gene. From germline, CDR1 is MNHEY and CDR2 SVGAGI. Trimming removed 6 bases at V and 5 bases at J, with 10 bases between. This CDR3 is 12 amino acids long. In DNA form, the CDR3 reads TGTGCCAGCAGCCGCGCTGGGACTGAAGCTTTCTTT. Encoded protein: CASSRAGTEAFF.